These 10 T cell receptor beta chains came from one sample sequenced in a study of T cells in localized non-small cell lung cancer. Only in-frame clones appear in the TCRdb table, and some are missing; sequencing was by immunoSEQ multiplex PCR. The sample includes 90,000 to 100,000 clones, approximately 90% of them seen just once. Sequenced material: PBMCs, taken before any cancer treatment. The receptors here all came from a woman aged 35 to 69 with stage II squamous cell lung carcinoma.

This clone was picked up one time. The rearrangement uses TRBV6-5 and TRBJ2-7, with no clear D. The CDR3 loop spans 12 amino acids. V lost 2 bases and J lost 6, with 8 bases in between. Germline V gene lookup returns CDR1 MNHEY and CDR2 SVGAGI. DNA of the CDR3: TGTGCCAGCAGTTACCCGGGTCGCGAGCAGTACTTC. This encodes CASSYPGREQYF.

The chain is built from TRBV12-2 and TRBJ1-3. TRBV12-2 is annotated as a pseudogene. There are 16 residues in the CDR3. The CDR3 nucleotides read TGTGCAAGTCGCTTAGTGGCCCGACCCTCTGGAAACACCATATATTTT. Its translation: CASRLVARPSGNTIYF.

In DNA, the CDR3 is TGTGCCAGCTCAGGACTAGCGGGGGCCCCTGAACCTTACAATGAGCAGTTCTTC. Translated: CASSGLAGAPEPYNEQFF. This chain links TRBV18 with TRBJ2-1; TRBD2 agrees at 13 bases. Trimming took 5 bases from V and 4 from J; bases not matched to a gene: 11. The CDR3 length is 18 residues. The germline V gene encodes CDR1 KGHSH and CDR2 LQKENI.

The chain employs TRBV6-1 and TRBJ2-1; 12 bases are shared with TRBD2. This CDR3 contains 15 residues. Germline loops: CDR1 MNHNS, CDR2 SASEGT. The J segment lost 10 bases and the V segment lost 6 bases, leaving 10 bases of the junction unmatched. CDR3 DNA sequence: TGTGCCAGCAGATCTAGCGGGGGGGCCTCGAGGGAGCAGTTCTTC. Translation gives CASRSSGGASREQFF.

This chain links TRBV4-1 with TRBJ2-3; TRBD2 aligns across 8 bases. Germline V gene data show CDR1 as MGHRA and CDR2 as YSYEKL. V was pared by 1 base and J by 2 bases, with 5 bases of the junction left unmatched. The CDR3 spans 16 residues. As DNA, the CDR3 is TGCGCCAGCAGCCAAGTCGACGGGAGGGCCACAGATACGCAGTATTTT. It translates to CASSQVDGRATDTQYF.

The genes are TRBV11-2 and TRBJ2-5, with D perhaps TRBD1 (5 bases). Germline CDR1 and CDR2: SGHAT and FQNNGV. The ends were cut back, 4 bases at V and 5 bases at J, with 17 bases in the middle. There are 15 residues in the CDR3. This chain's CDR3 is CASSWGRQLWETQYF. The CDR3 nucleotides read TGTGCCAGCAGCTGGGGCCGCCAACTCTGGGAGACCCAGTACTTC. The variable domain in full, with the rest retrieved from reference TRBV11-2 and TRBJ2-5, is EAGVAQSPRYKIIEKRQSVAFWCNPISGHATLYWYQQILGQGPKLLIQFQNNGVVDDSQLPKDRFSAERLKGVDSTLKIQPAKLEDSAVYLCASSWGRQLWETQYFGPGTRLLVL.

The V and J genes are TRBV19 and TRBJ2-1; a weak D match, TRBD2 (6 bases). The CDR3 extends over 14 amino acids. The V end was cut by 5 bases, the J end by 4 bases, with 12 bases between. Germline V gene lookup returns CDR1 LNHDA and CDR2 SQIVND (reference sequence). The CDR3 DNA follows: TGTGCCAGTAGTTCGACGGGGACTTACAATGAGCAGTTCTTC. Its translation: CASSSTGTYNEQFF.

The chain employs TRBV13 and TRBJ1-6, with a tentative D call TRBD1 (5 bases). Germline values: CDR1 PRHDT, CDR2 FYEKMQ (reference sequence). V was pared by 0 bases and J by 10 bases, with 13 bases between. The CDR3 runs 15 residues. DNA of the CDR3: TGTGCCAGCAGCTTAGGGGGCAGGGTTGGATCACCCCTCCACTTT. This translates into CASSLGGRVGSPLHF.

V and J are TRBV11-3 and TRBJ2-7; no clear D gene. The CDR3 covers 20 residues. The V gene's germline CDR1 is SGHNT and CDR2 YENEEA. The germline V and J ends were trimmed by 0 bases and 2 bases, with 26 bases remaining between them. The CDR3 sequence: CASSLDPPGPEFALPYEQYF. CDR3 DNA sequence: TGTGCCAGCAGCTTAGATCCCCCTGGACCCGAATTTGCGCTACCCTACGAGCAGTACTTC. The whole variable domain, filled in from reference TRBV11-3 and TRBJ2-7, reads EAGVVQSPRYKIIEKKQPVAFWCNPISGHNTLYWYLQNLGQGPELLIRYENEEAVDDSQLPKDRFSAERLKGVDSTLKIQPAELGDSAVYLCASSLDPPGPEFALPYEQYFGPGTRLTVT.

The gene calls are TRBV30 and TRBJ1-2; D is unresolved. There are 13 residues in the CDR3. Germline CDR1 and CDR2: GTSNPN and SVGIG (reference sequence). V was cut by 2 bases and J by 4 bases, with 11 bases left in between. CDR3 amino acids: CAWSPGVIYGYTF. The CDR3 DNA sequence: TGTGCCTGGAGTCCGGGTGTTATCTATGGCTACACCTTC.